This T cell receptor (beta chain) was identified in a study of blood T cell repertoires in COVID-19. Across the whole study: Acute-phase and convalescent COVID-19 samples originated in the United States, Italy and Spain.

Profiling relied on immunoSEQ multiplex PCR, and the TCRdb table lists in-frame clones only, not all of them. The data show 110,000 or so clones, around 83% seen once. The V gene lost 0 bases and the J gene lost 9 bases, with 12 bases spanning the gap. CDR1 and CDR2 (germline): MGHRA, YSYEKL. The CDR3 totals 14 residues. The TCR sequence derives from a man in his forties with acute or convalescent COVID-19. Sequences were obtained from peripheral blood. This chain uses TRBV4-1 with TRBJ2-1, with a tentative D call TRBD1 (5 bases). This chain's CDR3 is CASSQEGPFREQFF. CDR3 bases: TGCGCCAGCAGCCAAGAGGGGCCATTCCGTGAGCAGTTCTTC.